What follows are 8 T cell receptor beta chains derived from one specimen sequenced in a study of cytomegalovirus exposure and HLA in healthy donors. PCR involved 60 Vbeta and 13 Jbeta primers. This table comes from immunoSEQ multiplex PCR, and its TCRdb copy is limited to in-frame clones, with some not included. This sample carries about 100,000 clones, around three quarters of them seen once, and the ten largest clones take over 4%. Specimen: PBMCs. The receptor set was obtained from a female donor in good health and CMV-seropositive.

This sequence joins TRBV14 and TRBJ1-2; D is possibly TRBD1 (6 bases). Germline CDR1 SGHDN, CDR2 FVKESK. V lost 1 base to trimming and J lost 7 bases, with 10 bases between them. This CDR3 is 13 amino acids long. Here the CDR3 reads CASSQVQGGGYTF. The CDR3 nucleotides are TGTGCCAGCAGCCAAGTACAGGGCGGTGGCTACACCTTC.

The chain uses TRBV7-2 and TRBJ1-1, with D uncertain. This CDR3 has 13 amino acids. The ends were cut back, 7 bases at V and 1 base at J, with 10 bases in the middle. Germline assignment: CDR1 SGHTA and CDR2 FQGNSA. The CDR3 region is CASTLYRNTEAFF. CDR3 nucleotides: TGTGCCAGCACCCTCTACCGGAACACTGAAGCTTTCTTT.

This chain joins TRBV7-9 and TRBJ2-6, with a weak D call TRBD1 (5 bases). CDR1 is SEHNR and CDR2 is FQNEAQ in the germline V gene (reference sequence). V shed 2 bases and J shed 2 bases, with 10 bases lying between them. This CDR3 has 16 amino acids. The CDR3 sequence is CASSLLGPAGANVLTF. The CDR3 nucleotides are TGTGCCAGCAGCTTACTGGGGCCCGCTGGGGCCAACGTCCTGACTTTC.

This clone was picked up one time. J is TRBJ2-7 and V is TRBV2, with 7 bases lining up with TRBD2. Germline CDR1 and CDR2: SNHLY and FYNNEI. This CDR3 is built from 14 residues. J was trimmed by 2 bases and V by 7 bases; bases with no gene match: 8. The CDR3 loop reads CASTLGGLAYEQYF. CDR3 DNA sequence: TGTGCCAGCACGCTGGGGGGGTTAGCCTACGAGCAGTACTTC.

CDR3 DNA: TGTGCCAGCACCATTAGCGGGAGGGATAACGAGCAGTACTTC. Amino acid sequence: CASTISGRDNEQYF. The chain carries TRBV7-2 and TRBJ2-5; 11 bases are a match to TRBD2. Judging by the DNA end, TRBJ2-7 fits better; the J call may be wrong. CDR3 length: 14 residues. Per the germline V gene, CDR1 is SGHTA and CDR2 is FQGNSA.

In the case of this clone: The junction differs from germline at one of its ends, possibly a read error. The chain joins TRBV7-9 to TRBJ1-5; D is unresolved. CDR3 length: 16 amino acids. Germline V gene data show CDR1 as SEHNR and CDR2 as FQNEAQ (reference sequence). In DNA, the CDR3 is TGTTCCAGCAGCTTCGGCCGGATTGGAGACAATCAGCCCCAGCATTTT. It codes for CSSSFGRIGDNQPQHF.

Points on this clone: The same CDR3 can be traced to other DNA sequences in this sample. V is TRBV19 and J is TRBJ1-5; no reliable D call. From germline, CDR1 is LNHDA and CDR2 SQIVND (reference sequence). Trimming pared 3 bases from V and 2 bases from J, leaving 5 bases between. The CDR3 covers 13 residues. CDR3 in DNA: TGTGCCAGTAGTATTAGTGGCAATCAGCCCCAGCATTTT. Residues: CASSISGNQPQHF.

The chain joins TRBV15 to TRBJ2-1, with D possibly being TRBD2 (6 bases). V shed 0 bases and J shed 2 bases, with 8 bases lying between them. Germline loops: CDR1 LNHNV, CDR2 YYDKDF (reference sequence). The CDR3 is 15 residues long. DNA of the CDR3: TGTGCCACCAGCAGAGATCCGGGGGCCTACAATGAGCAGTTCTTC. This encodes CATSRDPGAYNEQFF.